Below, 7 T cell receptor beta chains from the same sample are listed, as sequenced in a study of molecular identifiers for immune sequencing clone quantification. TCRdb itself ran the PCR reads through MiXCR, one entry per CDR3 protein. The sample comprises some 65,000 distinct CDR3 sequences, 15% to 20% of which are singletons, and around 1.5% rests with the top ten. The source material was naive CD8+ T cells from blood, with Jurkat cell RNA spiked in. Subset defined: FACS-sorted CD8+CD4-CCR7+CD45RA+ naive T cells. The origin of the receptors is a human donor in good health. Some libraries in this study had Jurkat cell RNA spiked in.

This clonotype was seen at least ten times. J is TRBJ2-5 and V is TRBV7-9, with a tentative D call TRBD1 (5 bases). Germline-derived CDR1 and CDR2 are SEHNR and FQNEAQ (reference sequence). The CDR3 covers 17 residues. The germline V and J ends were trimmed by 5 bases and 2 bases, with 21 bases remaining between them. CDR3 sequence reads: CASSTLSYDSLQETQYF. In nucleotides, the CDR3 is TGTGCCAGCAGCACGCTTAGTTACGACAGCCTTCAAGAGACCCAGTACTTC. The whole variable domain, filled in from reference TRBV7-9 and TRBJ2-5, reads DTGVSQNPRHKITKRGQNVTFRCDPISEHNRLYWYRQTLGQGPEFLTYFQNEAQLEKSRLLSDRFSAERPKGSFSTLEIQRTEQGDSAMYLCASSTLSYDSLQETQYFGPGTRLLVL.

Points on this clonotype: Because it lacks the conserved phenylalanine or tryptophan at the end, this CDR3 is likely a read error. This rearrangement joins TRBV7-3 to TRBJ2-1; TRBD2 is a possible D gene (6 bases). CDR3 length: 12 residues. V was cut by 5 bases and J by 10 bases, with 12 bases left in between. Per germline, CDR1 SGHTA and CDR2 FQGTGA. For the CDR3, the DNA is TGTGCCAGCAGCCAGCCGGGACTCGAGCAGTTCCTC. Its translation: CASSQPGLEQFL.

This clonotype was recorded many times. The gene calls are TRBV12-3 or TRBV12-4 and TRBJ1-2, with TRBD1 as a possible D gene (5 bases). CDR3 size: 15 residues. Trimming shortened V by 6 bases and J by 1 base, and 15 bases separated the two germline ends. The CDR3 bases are TGTGCCAGCAGCCACACCCGGGACGGTAACTATGGCTACACCTTC. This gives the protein CASSHTRDGNYGYTF.

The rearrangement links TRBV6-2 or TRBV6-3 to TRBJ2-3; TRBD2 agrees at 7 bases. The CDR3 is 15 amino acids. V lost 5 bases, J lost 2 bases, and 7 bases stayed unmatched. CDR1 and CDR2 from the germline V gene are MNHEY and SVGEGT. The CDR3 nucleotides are TGTGCCAGCAGTAGAGGGGAGGGTATCACAGATACGCAGTATTTT. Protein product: CASSRGEGITDTQYF.

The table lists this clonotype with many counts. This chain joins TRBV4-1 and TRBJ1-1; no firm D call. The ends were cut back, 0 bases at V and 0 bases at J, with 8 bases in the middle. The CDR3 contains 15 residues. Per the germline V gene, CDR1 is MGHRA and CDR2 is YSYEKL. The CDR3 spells CASSQEEMLNTEAFF. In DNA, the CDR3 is TGCGCCAGCAGCCAAGAAGAAATGTTGAACACTGAAGCTTTCTTT.

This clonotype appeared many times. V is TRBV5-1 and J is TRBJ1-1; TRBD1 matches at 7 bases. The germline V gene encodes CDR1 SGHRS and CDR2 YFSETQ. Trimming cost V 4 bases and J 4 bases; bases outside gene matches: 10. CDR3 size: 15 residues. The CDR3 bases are TGCGCCAGCAGCCTAACAGGGGATAGAACCACTGAAGCTTTCTTT. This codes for CASSLTGDRTTEAFF.

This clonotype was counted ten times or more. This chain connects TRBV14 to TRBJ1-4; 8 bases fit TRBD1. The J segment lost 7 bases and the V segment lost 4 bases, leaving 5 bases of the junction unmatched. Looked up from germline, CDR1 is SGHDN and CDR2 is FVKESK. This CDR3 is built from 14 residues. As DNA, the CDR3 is TGTGCCAGCAGCCCGCGGACAGGGCTTGAAAAACTGTTTTTT. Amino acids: CASSPRTGLEKLFF.